The 7 T cell receptor beta chains given below trace back to one sample, sequenced in a study of cytomegalovirus exposure and HLA in healthy donors. Sequencing used immunoSEQ multiplex PCR; TCRdb keeps in-frame clones, though not all of them. The sample holds 240,000 or so clones, approximately 83% seen once. The sample comprised PBMCs. Source of these receptors: a woman in her 30s in good health and CMV-seropositive.

The V gene is TRBV5-4, the J gene TRBJ1-5; 10 bases line up with TRBD1. CDR3 length: 15 amino acids. CDR1 SGHNT and CDR2 YYREEE come from the germline V gene (reference sequence). The J segment lost 7 bases and the V segment lost 4 bases, leaving 8 bases of the junction unmatched. The CDR3 loop reads CASSMGQGKGQPQHF. The CDR3, as DNA: TGTGCCAGCAGCATGGGACAGGGGAAGGGACAGCCCCAGCATTTT.

The V gene is TRBV28, the J gene TRBJ1-2; 8 bases align to TRBD1. The CDR3 runs 13 residues. Germline trimming cut 8 bases from V and 8 bases from J; bases unmatched to any gene: 10. Germline V gives CDR1 MDHEN, CDR2 SYDVKM. The CDR3 loop reads CASSRQGPRGYTF. CDR3 nucleotides: TGTGCCAGCTCACGACAGGGGCCTAGGGGCTACACCTTC.

The rearrangement uses TRBV6-5 and TRBJ2-7, with D possibly being TRBD1 (5 bases). The CDR3 consists of 13 residues. The germline CDR1 and CDR2 sequences are MNHEY and SVGAGI. V was cut by 5 bases and J by 3 bases, with 11 bases left in between. CDR3 protein: CASSPGWNYEQYF. CDR3 bases: TGTGCCAGCAGTCCAGGGTGGAACTACGAGCAGTACTTC.

The chain employs TRBV27 and TRBJ2-3; 13 bases fit TRBD2. V lost 5 bases and J lost 1; bases outside the gene matches: 3. The CDR3 sequence is 16 residues long. Germline V gene sequence: CDR1 MNHEY, CDR2 SMNVEV (reference sequence). This CDR3 reads CASSGGLAGRTDTQYF. CDR3 bases: TGTGCCAGCAGTGGGGGACTAGCGGGACGCACAGATACGCAGTATTTT.

The J gene is TRBJ1-2, the V gene TRBV5-4; weak D call: TRBD1 (6 bases). The CDR3 has 15 amino acids. CDR1 and CDR2 (germline): SGHNT, YYREEE (reference sequence). Trimming cost V 4 bases and J 8 bases, with 21 bases left between them. The CDR3, as DNA: TGTGCCAGCAGCCCACGACAAGTGGGGGGGCACGGCTACACCTTC. Protein product: CASSPRQVGGHGYTF.

The chain recombines TRBV7-9 with TRBJ1-5, with D maybe TRBD1 (5 bases). Per germline, CDR1 SEHNR and CDR2 FQNEAQ (reference sequence). The V and J ends lost 3 bases and 8 bases respectively, with 11 bases between them. The CDR3 covers 13 residues. CDR3 sequence reads: CASSLEGRKPQHF. The CDR3, as DNA: TGTGCCAGCAGCTTGGAGGGACGCAAGCCCCAGCATTTT.

The chain recombines TRBV11-3 with TRBJ1-2; 9 bases agree with TRBD1. The CDR3 totals 14 residues. The germline V gene encodes CDR1 SGHNT and CDR2 YENEEA. V lost 4 bases and J lost 4; bases outside the gene matches: 4. This CDR3 is CASSYRTGVYGYTF. Here the CDR3 DNA reads TGTGCCAGCAGCTACAGGACAGGGGTCTATGGCTACACCTTC.